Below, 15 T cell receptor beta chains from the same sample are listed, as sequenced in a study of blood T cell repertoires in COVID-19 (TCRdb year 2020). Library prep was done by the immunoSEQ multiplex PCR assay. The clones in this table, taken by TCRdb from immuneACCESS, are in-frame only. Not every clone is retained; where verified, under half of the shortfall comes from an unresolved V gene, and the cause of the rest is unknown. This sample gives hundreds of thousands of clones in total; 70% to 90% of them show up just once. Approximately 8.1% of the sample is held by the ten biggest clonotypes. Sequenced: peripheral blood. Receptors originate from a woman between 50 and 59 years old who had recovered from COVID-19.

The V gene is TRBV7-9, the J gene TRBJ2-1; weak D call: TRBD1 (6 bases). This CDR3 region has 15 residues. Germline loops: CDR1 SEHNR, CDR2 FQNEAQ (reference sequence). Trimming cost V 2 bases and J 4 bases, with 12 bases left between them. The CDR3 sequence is CASSLNRVEYNEQFF. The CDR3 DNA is TGTGCCAGCAGCTTAAACAGGGTCGAATACAATGAGCAGTTCTTC. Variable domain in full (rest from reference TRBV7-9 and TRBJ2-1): DTGVSQNPRHKITKRGQNVTFRCDPISEHNRLYWYRQTLGQGPEFLTYFQNEAQLEKSRLLSDRFSAERPKGSFSTLEIQRTEQGDSAMYLCASSLNRVEYNEQFFGPGTRLTVL.

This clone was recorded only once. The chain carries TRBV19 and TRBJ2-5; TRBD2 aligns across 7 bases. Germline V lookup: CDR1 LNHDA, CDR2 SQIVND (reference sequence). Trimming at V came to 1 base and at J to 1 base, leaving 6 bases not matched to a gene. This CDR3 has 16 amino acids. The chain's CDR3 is CASSIGSPSGQETQYF. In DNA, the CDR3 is TGTGCCAGTAGTATAGGCTCCCCTAGCGGCCAAGAGACCCAGTACTTC.

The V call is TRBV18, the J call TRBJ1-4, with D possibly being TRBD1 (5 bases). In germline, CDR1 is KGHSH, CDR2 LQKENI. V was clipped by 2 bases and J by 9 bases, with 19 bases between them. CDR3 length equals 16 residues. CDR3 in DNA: TGTGCCAGCTCACCAGGGGGAGACAGCGCGGGGAAAAAACTGTTTTTT. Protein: CASSPGGDSAGKKLFF.

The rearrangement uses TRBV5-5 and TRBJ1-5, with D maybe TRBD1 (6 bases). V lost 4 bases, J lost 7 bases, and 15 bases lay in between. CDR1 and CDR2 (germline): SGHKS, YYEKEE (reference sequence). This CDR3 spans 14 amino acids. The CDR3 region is CASSPQQGIQPQHF. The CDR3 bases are TGTGCCAGCAGCCCGCAACAGGGTATCCAGCCCCAGCATTTT.

The DNA of the CDR3 is TGTGCCAGCAGTTTAGTAGGGACAGGGGGAGAGACCCAGTACTTC. Residues: CASSLVGTGGETQYF. The chain is built from TRBV28 and TRBJ2-5; 11 nucleotides line up with TRBD1. V dropped 2 bases and J dropped 4; count of bases not matched to a gene: 3. This CDR3 has 15 residues. The V gene's germline CDR1 is MDHEN and CDR2 SYDVKM.

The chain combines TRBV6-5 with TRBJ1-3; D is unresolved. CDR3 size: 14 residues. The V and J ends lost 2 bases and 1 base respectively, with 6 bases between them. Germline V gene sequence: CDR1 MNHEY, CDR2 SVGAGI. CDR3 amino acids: CASSYKRSGNTIYF. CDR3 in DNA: TGTGCCAGCAGTTACAAGCGTTCTGGAAACACCATATATTTT.

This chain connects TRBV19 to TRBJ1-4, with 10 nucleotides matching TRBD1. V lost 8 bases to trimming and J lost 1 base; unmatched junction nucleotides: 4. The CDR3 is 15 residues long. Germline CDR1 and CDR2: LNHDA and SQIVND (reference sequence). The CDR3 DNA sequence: TGTGCCAGTTTTGGGACAGGGGAAACTAATGAAAAACTGTTTTTT. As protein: CASFGTGETNEKLFF.

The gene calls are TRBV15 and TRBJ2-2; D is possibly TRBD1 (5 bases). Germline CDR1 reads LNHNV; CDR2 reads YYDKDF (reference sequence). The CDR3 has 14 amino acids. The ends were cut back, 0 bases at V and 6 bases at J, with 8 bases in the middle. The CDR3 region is CATSRDRVAGELFF. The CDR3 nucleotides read TGTGCCACCAGCAGAGACAGGGTAGCCGGGGAGCTGTTTTTT.

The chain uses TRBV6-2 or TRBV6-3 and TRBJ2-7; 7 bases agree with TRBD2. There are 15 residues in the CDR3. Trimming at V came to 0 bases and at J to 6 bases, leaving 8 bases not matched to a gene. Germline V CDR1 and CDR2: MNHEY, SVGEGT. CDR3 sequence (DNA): TGTGCCAGCAGTTACTCGGCGACTAGCTTTCGCGAGCAGTACTTC. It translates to CASSYSATSFREQYF.

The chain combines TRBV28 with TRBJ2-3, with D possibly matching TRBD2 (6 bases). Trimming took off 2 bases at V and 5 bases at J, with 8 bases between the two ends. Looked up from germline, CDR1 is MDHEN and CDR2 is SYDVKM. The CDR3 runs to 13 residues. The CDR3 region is CASSLPTRDTQYF. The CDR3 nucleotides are TGTGCCAGCAGTTTACCGACTAGAGATACGCAGTATTTT.

The CDR3 reads CASSLESGGLNTEAFF. The DNA of the CDR3 is TGTGCCAGCAGTTTGGAGTCAGGGGGTTTGAACACTGAAGCTTTCTTT. The chain recombines TRBV28 with TRBJ1-1; the match to TRBD1 covers 7 bases. Looked up from germline, CDR1 is MDHEN and CDR2 is SYDVKM. CDR3 length: 16 residues. The V and J ends lost 3 bases and 0 bases, in that order; junction bases with no gene match: 7.

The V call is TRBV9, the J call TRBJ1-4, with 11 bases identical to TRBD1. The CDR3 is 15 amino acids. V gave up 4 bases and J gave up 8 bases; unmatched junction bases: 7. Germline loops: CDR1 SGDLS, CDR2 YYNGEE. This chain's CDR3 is CASSTGQGAQEKLFF. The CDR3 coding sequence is TGTGCCAGCAGCACCGGACAGGGGGCACAAGAAAAACTGTTTTTT.

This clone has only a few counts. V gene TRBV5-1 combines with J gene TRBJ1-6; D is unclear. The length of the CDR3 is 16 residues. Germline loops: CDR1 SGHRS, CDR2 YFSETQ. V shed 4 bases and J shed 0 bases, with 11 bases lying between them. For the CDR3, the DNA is TGCGCCAGCAGCGTAACAGTGAGCTCCTATAATTCACCCCTCCACTTT. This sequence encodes CASSVTVSSYNSPLHF.

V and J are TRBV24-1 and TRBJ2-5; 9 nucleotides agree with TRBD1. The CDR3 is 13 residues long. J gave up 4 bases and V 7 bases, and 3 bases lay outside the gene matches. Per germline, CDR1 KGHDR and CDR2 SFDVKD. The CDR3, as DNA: TGTGCCACCAGACAGGGGGCAAGAGAGACCCAGTACTTC. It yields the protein CATRQGARETQYF.

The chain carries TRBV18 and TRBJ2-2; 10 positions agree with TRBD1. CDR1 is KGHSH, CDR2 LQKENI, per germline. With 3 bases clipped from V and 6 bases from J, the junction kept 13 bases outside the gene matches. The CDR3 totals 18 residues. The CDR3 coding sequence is TGTGCCAGCTCACCCCCCCCGGGACAGGGGATTGGTGCCGGGGAGCTGTTTTTT. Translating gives CASSPPPGQGIGAGELFF.